The clone carrying this T cell receptor (beta chain) was detected a few times. V was clipped by 8 bases and J by 3 bases; unmatched bases: 1. Germline-derived CDR1 and CDR2 are PRHDT and FYEKMQ (reference sequence). This CDR3 is 12 amino acids long. The library targeted TCRbeta and was prepared with unique molecular identifiers. In TCRdb, the PCR reads were re-called with MiXCR into one record per CDR3 protein. The table has approximately 800,000 distinct CDR3 sequences, roughly 16% seen once. This specimen comes from a study of T-cell reconstitution after alpha-beta-depleted transplantation in children.

The TCR comes from a male patient aged 10 to 17 who had a stem cell transplant for acute lymphoblastic leukemia, so the T cells may come from the graft donor. The chain is built from TRBV13 and TRBJ2-5; 9 positions match TRBD2. Specimen: PBMCs, mostly from graft donor cells, collected 360 days after TCRalphabeta/CD19-depleted stem cell transplant. CDR3 DNA sequence: TGTGCCAGCGGCGGGAGGGAAGAGACCCAGTACTTC. Translation gives CASGGREETQYF.